This entry describes one T cell receptor beta chain. This entry is derived from a study of blood T cell repertoires in COVID-19. Overall study context: Samples representing acute and convalescent COVID-19 were sourced from the United States, Italy and Spain. Sources were T cells, B-cell-depleted T cells, or PBMCs; the material itself was cDNA or gDNA.

CDR1 and CDR2 from the germline V gene are LGHDT and YNNKEL (reference sequence). J was trimmed by 3 bases and V by 0 bases; bases with no gene match: 8. The CDR3 has 17 amino acids. Sequencing was performed with immunoSEQ multiplex PCR; in TCRdb, only in-frame clones are kept and a portion is missing. The sample lists over 90,000 clones; around 90% were seen once. The chain is built from TRBV3-1 (or the pseudogene TRBV3-2) and TRBJ2-5; 9 bases are a match to TRBD2. This clonotype originated in a man aged 50-59 years with active COVID-19. The sequencing input was peripheral blood. CDR3 amino acids: CASSQEVTSGTEETQYF. CDR3 DNA sequence: TGTGCCAGCAGCCAAGAAGTGACTAGCGGAACGGAAGAGACCCAGTACTTC.